This TCR beta chain was profiled in a study of CD8 T cells in ankylosing spondylitis. TCRdb recomputed calls from the 5' RACE reads with MiXCR, one row per CDR3 protein. Of some 130,000 distinct CDR3 sequences listed, roughly an eighth are singletons. Germline CDR1 and CDR2: SGHTA and FQGTGA. CDR3 length equals 16 residues. The V segment lost 1 base and the J segment 3 bases; nucleotides outside the gene matches: 4. Sequenced sample: blood, either unsorted or a sorted T cell fraction (not recorded which). The clonotype comes from a female donor with ankylosing spondylitis or in good health (not recorded which). The chain recombines TRBV7-3 with TRBJ2-1; 9 bases line up with TRBD2. CDR3 sequence (DNA): TGTGCCAGCAGCTTAATAGCGACTAGCGGCTACAATGAGCAGTTCTTC. Translated, it gives CASSLIATSGYNEQFF.